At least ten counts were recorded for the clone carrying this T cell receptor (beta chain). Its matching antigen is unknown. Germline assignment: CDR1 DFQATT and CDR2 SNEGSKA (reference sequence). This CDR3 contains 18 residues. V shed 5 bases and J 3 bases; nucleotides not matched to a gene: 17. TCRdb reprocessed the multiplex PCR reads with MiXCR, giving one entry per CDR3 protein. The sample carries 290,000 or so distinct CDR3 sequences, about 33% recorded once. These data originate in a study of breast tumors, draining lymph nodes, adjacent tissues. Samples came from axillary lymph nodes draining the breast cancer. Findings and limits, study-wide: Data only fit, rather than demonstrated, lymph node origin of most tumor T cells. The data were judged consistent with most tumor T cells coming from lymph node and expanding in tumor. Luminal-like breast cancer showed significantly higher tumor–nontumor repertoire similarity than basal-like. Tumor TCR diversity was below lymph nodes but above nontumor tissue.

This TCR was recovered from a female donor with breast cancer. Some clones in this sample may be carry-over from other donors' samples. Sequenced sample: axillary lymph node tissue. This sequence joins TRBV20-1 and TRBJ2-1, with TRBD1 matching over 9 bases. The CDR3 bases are TGCAGTGCTCGAAGACGTCTTGAGGACAGGGGCCTCTACAATGAGCAGTTCTTC. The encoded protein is CSARRRLEDRGLYNEQFF.